These 14 T cell receptor beta chains came from one sample sequenced in a study of pediatric ulcerative colitis. The table came from immunoSEQ multiplex PCR; TCRdb's copy has only in-frame clones and leaves some out. The table records around 68,000 clones, over 70% of them present only once. The sequenced sample consisted of blood. These receptors came from a boy aged 5-17 years with moderate ulcerative colitis.

This chain uses TRBV5-4 with TRBJ2-1; maybe TRBD2 (8 bases). The CDR3 has 18 residues. V was pared by 4 bases and J by 7 bases, with 27 bases between. In germline, CDR1 is SGHNT, CDR2 YYREEE (reference sequence). This chain's CDR3 is CASSRGGRTGGRINEQFF. CDR3 in DNA: TGTGCCAGCAGCCGCGGGGGGAGGACAGGAGGCCGTATTAATGAGCAGTTCTTC.

The chain combines TRBV27 with TRBJ1-1; 11 bases are shared with TRBD1. The V and J ends lost 2 bases and 3 bases, in that order; junction bases with no gene match: 11. This CDR3 has 18 amino acids. CDR1 is MNHEY, CDR2 SMNVEV, per germline (reference sequence). The DNA of the CDR3 is TGTGCCAGCAGTTTACCCCCCGGACAGGGGGCGATGTACACTGAAGCTTTCTTT. Protein product: CASSLPPGQGAMYTEAFF.

The chain uses TRBV30 and TRBJ2-7; possibly TRBD1 or TRBD2 for D (6 bases each). Trimming left V 0 bases short and J 0 bases short, with 9 bases between. The CDR3 is 14 amino acids. The germline CDR1 and CDR2 sequences are GTSNPN and SVGIG (reference sequence). The CDR3 sequence is CAWSVGGGSYEQYF. Written as DNA, the CDR3 is TGTGCCTGGAGTGTAGGAGGGGGCTCCTACGAGCAGTACTTC.

The J gene is TRBJ1-1, the V gene TRBV14; no firm D call. The germline CDR1 and CDR2 sequences are SGHDN and FVKESK. The CDR3 runs to 13 residues. Trimming stripped 4 bases from V and 12 bases from J, with 18 bases between. The CDR3 spells CASSRRTVGASFF. CDR3 nucleotides: TGTGCCAGCAGCCGAAGGACGGTGGGTGCCTCTTTCTTT.

This chain joins TRBV7-9 and TRBJ2-3; a possible D gene is TRBD2 (6 bases). Germline CDR1 reads SEHNR; CDR2 reads FQNEAQ (reference sequence). The V and J ends lost 7 bases and 0 bases respectively, with 17 bases between them. The CDR3 is made up of 16 amino acids. The CDR3 DNA is TGTGCCAGCATCCAAAGGGCGGGGATTAGCACAGATACGCAGTATTTT. This encodes CASIQRAGISTDTQYF.

This clone was detected a few times. The J gene is TRBJ2-3, the V gene TRBV5-1; 11 positions match TRBD2. This CDR3 has 15 residues. Germline-derived CDR1 and CDR2 are SGHRS and YFSETQ. Trimming cost V 5 bases and J 6 bases; bases outside gene matches: 8. The CDR3 spells CASSFTSGSSDTQYF. In DNA, the CDR3 is TGCGCCAGCAGTTTTACTAGCGGGAGCTCGGATACGCAGTATTTT.

The chain has TRBV7-2 and TRBJ2-2, with D tentatively TRBD1 or TRBD2 (5 bases each). With 1 base removed from V and 4 bases from J, the gap between germline ends came to 16 bases. The CDR3 has 17 residues. Germline V lookup: CDR1 SGHTA, CDR2 FQGNSA. The DNA of the CDR3 is TGTGCCAGCAGCTTAGGGGGTCGGGGCACGGGCACCGGGGAGCTGTTTTTT. As protein: CASSLGGRGTGTGELFF.

DNA of the CDR3: TGTGCCAGTAGGACATATGGCAATCAGCCCCAGCATTTT. Its protein product is CASRTYGNQPQHF. This chain connects TRBV19 to TRBJ1-5; D not certain. The germline gives CDR1 LNHDA, CDR2 SQIVND (reference sequence). The CDR3 totals 13 residues. The V gene lost 6 bases and the J gene lost 2 bases, with 8 bases spanning the gap.

The chain has TRBV29-1 and TRBJ1-2; 8 positions match TRBD1. The trim removed 3 bases at V and 10 bases at J, leaving 7 bases unmatched. Germline V gene sequence: CDR1 SQVTM, CDR2 ANQGSEA. The CDR3 loop spans 12 amino acids. For the CDR3, the DNA is TGCAGCGTTGATGTGCCAGGGGGCGACTACACCTTC. It translates to CSVDVPGGDYTF.

This clone showed up just a few times. The CDR3 loop is CASRWGIQETQYF. CDR3 nucleotides: TGCGCCAGCAGATGGGGGATACAAGAGACCCAGTACTTC. This chain connects TRBV5-1 to TRBJ2-5; D might be TRBD1 or TRBD2, each matching 5 bases. This CDR3 is built from 13 residues. Germline V gives CDR1 SGHRS, CDR2 YFSETQ. Trimming removed 5 bases from V and 2 bases from J, with 10 bases in between.

The rearrangement uses TRBV7-9 and TRBJ1-5; 7 positions match TRBD1. The V and J ends lost 2 bases and 4 bases, in that order; junction bases with no gene match: 11. The CDR3 has 17 residues. In germline, CDR1 is SEHNR, CDR2 FQNEAQ (reference sequence). In DNA form, the CDR3 reads TGTGCCAGCAGCTTAATAGGTGGGAGGGGGCCAAATCAGCCCCAGCATTTT. Its translation is CASSLIGGRGPNQPQHF.

The chain recombines TRBV19 with TRBJ2-2; 8 bases are shared with TRBD1. The germline V gene encodes CDR1 LNHDA and CDR2 SQIVND (reference sequence). The CDR3 spans 14 residues. Germline trimming cut 6 bases from V and 6 bases from J; bases unmatched to any gene: 6. In DNA form, the CDR3 reads TGTGCCAGTAGATCAGGGGGCGCCCCCGGGGAGCTGTTTTTT. This gives the protein CASRSGGAPGELFF.

The chain combines TRBV10-2 with TRBJ1-2; D remains unclear. Trimming shortened V by 2 bases and J by 7 bases, and 11 bases separated the two germline ends. The CDR3 has 13 residues. Germline CDR1 WSHSY, CDR2 SAAADI. The CDR3 protein is CASSEISGAGYTF. CDR3 nucleotide sequence: TGCGCCAGCAGTGAGATATCGGGCGCTGGCTACACCTTC.

DNA of the CDR3: TGCGCCAGCAGCTTGGAGTCGGGAGCTAACTATGGCTACACCTTC. It yields the protein CASSLESGANYGYTF. The chain couples TRBV5-1 to TRBJ1-2; D is uncertain. CDR3 length: 15 amino acids. Germline V gene data show CDR1 as SGHRS and CDR2 as YFSETQ. Trimming removed 0 bases from V and 0 bases from J, with 9 bases in between.